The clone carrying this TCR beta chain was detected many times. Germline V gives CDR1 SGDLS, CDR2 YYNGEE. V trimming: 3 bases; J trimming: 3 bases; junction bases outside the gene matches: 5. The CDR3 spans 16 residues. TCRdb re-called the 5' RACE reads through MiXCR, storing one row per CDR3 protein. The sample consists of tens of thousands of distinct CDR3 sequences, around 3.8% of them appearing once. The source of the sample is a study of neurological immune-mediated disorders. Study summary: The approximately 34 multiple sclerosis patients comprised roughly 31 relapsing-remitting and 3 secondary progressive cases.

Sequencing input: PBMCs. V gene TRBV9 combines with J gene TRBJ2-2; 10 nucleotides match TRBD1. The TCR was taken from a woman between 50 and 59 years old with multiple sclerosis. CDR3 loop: CASSGDRGKDTGELFF. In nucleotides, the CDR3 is TGTGCCAGCAGCGGGGACAGGGGCAAAGACACCGGGGAGCTGTTTTTT.